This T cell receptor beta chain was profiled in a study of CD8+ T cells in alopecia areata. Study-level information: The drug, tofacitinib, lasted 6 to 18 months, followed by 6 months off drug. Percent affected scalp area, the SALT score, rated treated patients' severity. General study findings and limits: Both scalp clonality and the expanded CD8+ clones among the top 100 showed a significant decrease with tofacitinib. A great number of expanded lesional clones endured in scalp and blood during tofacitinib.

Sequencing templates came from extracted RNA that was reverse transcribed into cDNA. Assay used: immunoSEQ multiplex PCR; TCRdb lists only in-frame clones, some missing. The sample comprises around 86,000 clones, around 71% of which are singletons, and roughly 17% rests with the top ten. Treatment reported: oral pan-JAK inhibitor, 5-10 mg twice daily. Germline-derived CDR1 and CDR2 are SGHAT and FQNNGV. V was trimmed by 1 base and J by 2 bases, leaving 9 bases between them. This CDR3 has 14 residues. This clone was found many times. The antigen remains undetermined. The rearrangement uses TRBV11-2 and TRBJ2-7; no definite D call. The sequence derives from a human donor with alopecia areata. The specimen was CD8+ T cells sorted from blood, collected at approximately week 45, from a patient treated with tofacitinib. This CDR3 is CASSLVGQAYEQYF. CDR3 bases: TGTGCCAGCAGCTTAGTGGGTCAAGCCTACGAGCAGTACTTC.